These 10 T cell receptor beta chains were sequenced from one sample in a study of OX40 agonist ivuxolimab in advanced cancers. Sequencing was performed with immunoSEQ multiplex PCR; in TCRdb, only in-frame clones are kept and a portion is missing. Here the sample spans roughly 44,000 clones, over 80% being singletons. Sequences were derived from CD4+ or CD8+ T cells sorted from blood, sampled in a trial of the OX40 agonist ivuxolimab. All receptors derive from an adult with an advanced solid tumor such as melanoma, head and neck, liver or kidney cancer.

V usage is TRBV7-9 and J usage is TRBJ1-1; tentatively, D is TRBD1 (5 bases). Germline V CDR1 and CDR2: SEHNR, FQNEAQ (reference sequence). Trimming took off 5 bases at V and 4 bases at J, with 17 bases between the two ends. This CDR3 contains 15 residues. Written as DNA, the CDR3 is TGTGCCAGCAGCCGAGGGACGCCCTTTGCCACTGAAGCTTTCTTT. Translation gives CASSRGTPFATEAFF.

This rearrangement joins TRBV14 to TRBJ2-1; perhaps TRBD1 as D (5 bases). The CDR3 extends over 13 amino acids. V gave up 0 bases and J gave up 8 bases, with 8 bases separating them. Germline lookup yields CDR1 SGHDN and CDR2 FVKESK. The CDR3 protein is CASSQDGADEQFF. The CDR3 region has the DNA TGTGCCAGCAGCCAAGATGGGGCGGATGAGCAGTTCTTC.

V is TRBV27 and J is TRBJ2-7; D uncertain. Germline V lookup: CDR1 MNHEY, CDR2 SMNVEV (reference sequence). Trimming cost V 1 base and J 3 bases, with 10 bases left between them. The length of the CDR3 is 14 residues. The DNA for the CDR3 is TGTGCCAGCAGTTTATTACCGAGTTACTACGAGCAGTACTTC. It encodes CASSLLPSYYEQYF.

The V gene is TRBV6-5, the J gene TRBJ2-7; no clear D. The ends were cut back, 5 bases at V and 2 bases at J, with 7 bases in the middle. The germline V gene encodes CDR1 MNHEY and CDR2 SVGAGI. The CDR3 has 12 amino acids. CDR3 in DNA: TGTGCCAGCAGTACCGGTCCCTACGAGCAGTACTTC. Its protein is CASSTGPYEQYF.

The genes are TRBV30 and TRBJ1-4; D remains unclear. Deletions cut 2 bases from V and 0 bases from J, with 13 bases between. Germline V gene data show CDR1 as GTSNPN and CDR2 as SVGIG (reference sequence). The CDR3 runs 16 residues. The CDR3 coding sequence is TGTGCCTGGAGTCTTCCGAACGGGGCAACTAATGAAAAACTGTTTTTT. Protein product: CAWSLPNGATNEKLFF.

The chain is built from TRBV6-5 and TRBJ1-4; the D is unclear. Trimming left V 0 bases short and J 3 bases short, with 5 bases between. The CDR3 extends over 14 amino acids. Germline CDR1 MNHEY, CDR2 SVGAGI. CDR3 in amino acids: CASSYSGANEKLFF. Written as DNA, the CDR3 is TGTGCCAGCAGTTACTCCGGGGCTAATGAAAAACTGTTTTTT.

J is TRBJ1-2 and V is TRBV2, with 10 bases lining up with TRBD1. The junction had 4 bases not matched to a gene; V was cut back by 5 bases and J by 7 bases. This CDR3 has 13 amino acids. Germline V gives CDR1 SNHLY, CDR2 FYNNEI. The CDR3 loop reads CASSWGQGSGYTF. Written as DNA, the CDR3 is TGTGCCAGCAGTTGGGGACAGGGGTCTGGCTACACCTTC.

This clone came up a few times. This chain uses TRBV10-1 with TRBJ2-7, with unresolved D. The length of the CDR3 is 14 residues. Germline V gene sequence: CDR1 WNHNN, CDR2 SYGVQD (reference sequence). The V gene lost 3 bases and the J gene lost 0 bases, with 9 bases spanning the gap. The CDR3 loop is CASSEALSSYEQYF. The DNA of the CDR3 is TGCGCCAGCAGTGAAGCATTGAGCTCCTACGAGCAGTACTTC.

CDR3 protein: CASSSRPGVYEQYF. Written as DNA, the CDR3 is TGTGCCAGCAGCTCACGCCCTGGGGTTTACGAGCAGTACTTC. This sequence joins TRBV7-8 and TRBJ2-7; D gene uncertain. The ends were cut back, 4 bases at V and 4 bases at J, with 14 bases in the middle. Germline V gives CDR1 SGHVS, CDR2 FQNEAQ. The CDR3 extends over 14 amino acids.

This chain uses TRBV7-8 with TRBJ2-1, with 10 bases identical to TRBD1. V dropped 1 base and J dropped 0; count of bases not matched to a gene: 9. The CDR3 runs to 19 residues. Germline V CDR1 and CDR2: SGHVS, FQNEAQ. DNA for the CDR3: TGTGCCAGCAGCTTAGGTTGGGACAGGGGCCCGACCTCCTACAATGAGCAGTTCTTC. It codes for CASSLGWDRGPTSYNEQFF. Supplemented by reference TRBV7-8 and TRBJ2-1, the full variable domain reads GAGVSQSPRYKVAKRGQDVALRCDPISGHVSLFWYQQALGQGPEFLTYFQNEAQLDKSGLPSDRFFAERPEGSVSTLKIQRTQQEDSAVYLCASSLGWDRGPTSYNEQFFGPGTRLTVL.